Reported below is one TCR beta chain. The record originates from a study of blood T cell repertoires in COVID-19. Germline CDR1 and CDR2: MNHEY and SMNVEV (reference sequence). The junction had 6 bases not matched to a gene; V was cut back by 2 bases and J by 1 base. The CDR3 loop spans 16 amino acids. As processed by the authors: Cell counts per sample came from amplifying reference gene primers. Assay: immunoSEQ multiplex PCR; the TCRdb copy retains only in-frame clones and omits some. V and J calls and clone size are copied from that table; D and trimming were computed from the DNA. Among about 66,000 clones listed, 91% were seen once.

The sequencing sample was made of peripheral blood. The TCR comes from a human donor in a cohort sampled during active COVID-19. The J gene is TRBJ2-3, the V gene TRBV27; TRBD2 agrees at 7 bases. CDR3 bases: TGTGCCAGCAGTTTAGGGAGGGGCGCCGGCACAGATACGCAGTATTTT. This translates into CASSLGRGAGTDTQYF.